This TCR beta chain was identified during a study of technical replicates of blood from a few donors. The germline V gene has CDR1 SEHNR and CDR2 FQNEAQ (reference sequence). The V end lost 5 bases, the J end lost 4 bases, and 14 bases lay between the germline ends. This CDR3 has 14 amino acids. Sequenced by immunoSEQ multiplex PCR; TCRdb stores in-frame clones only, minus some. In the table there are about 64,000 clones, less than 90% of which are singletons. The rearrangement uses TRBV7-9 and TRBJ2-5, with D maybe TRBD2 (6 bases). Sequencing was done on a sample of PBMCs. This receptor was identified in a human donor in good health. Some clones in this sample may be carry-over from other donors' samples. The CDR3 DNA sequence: TGTGCCAGCAGCCGAACGGGTAGCGGAGAGACCCAGTACTTC. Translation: CASSRTGSGETQYF. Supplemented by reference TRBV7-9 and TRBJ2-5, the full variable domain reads DTGVSQNPRHKITKRGQNVTFRCDPISEHNRLYWYRQTLGQGPEFLTYFQNEAQLEKSRLLSDRFSAERPKGSFSTLEIQRTEQGDSAMYLCASSRTGSGETQYFGPGTRLLVL.